The 6 T cell receptor beta chains below come from one sample, sequenced in a study. TCRdb's copy holds only in-frame clones and misses some; the assay was immunoSEQ multiplex PCR. The data show about 50,000 clones, 80% to 95% seen once. Sequenced input: PBMCs. These receptors were collected from a man aged 35-49 years with rheumatoid arthritis.

This clone was seen only once. This chain uses TRBV5-1 with TRBJ2-2; 7 bases map to TRBD2. Trimming at V came to 0 bases and at J to 2 bases, leaving 4 bases not matched to a gene. The CDR3 is made up of 16 amino acids. Germline CDR1 and CDR2: SGHRS and YFSETQ. Here the CDR3 reads CASSLALGLNTGELFF. CDR3 coding DNA: TGCGCCAGCAGCTTGGCCTTGGGACTAAACACCGGGGAGCTGTTTTTT.

The V gene is TRBV29-1, the J gene TRBJ2-7, with a possible D match to TRBD1 (5 bases). The CDR3 is made up of 12 amino acids. Trimming pared 4 bases from V and 0 bases from J, leaving 7 bases between. From germline, CDR1 is SQVTM and CDR2 ANQGSEA. Here the CDR3 reads CSVVTGSYEQYF. CDR3 sequence (DNA): TGCAGCGTTGTTACAGGCTCCTACGAGCAGTACTTC.

CDR3 sequence reads: CASSQDLNTSNTEAFF. The DNA of the CDR3 is TGTGCCAGCAGCCAAGATTTGAACACTTCGAACACTGAAGCTTTCTTT. The chain is built from TRBV14 and TRBJ1-1, with D uncertain. The CDR3 is made up of 16 amino acids. Germline-derived CDR1 and CDR2 are SGHDN and FVKESK. V was clipped by 0 bases and J by 1 base, with 12 bases between them.

The chain carries TRBV28 and TRBJ1-1, with a tentative D call TRBD1 (5 bases). The CDR3 loop spans 14 amino acids. The V end was cut by 6 bases, the J end by 4 bases, with 15 bases between. Germline V lookup: CDR1 MDHEN, CDR2 SYDVKM. The CDR3 spells CASRFTRVATEAFF. The CDR3 nucleotides read TGTGCCAGCAGATTCACCAGGGTGGCCACTGAAGCTTTCTTT.

V and J are TRBV24-1 and TRBJ2-5; 8 bases fit TRBD1. This CDR3 region has 15 residues. Germline values: CDR1 KGHDR, CDR2 SFDVKD. V lost 4 bases and J lost 4; bases outside the gene matches: 7. Here the CDR3 reads CATSDPRQGLETQYF. CDR3 DNA: TGTGCCACCAGTGACCCCAGACAGGGGTTAGAGACCCAGTACTTC.

The chain recombines TRBV29-1 with TRBJ2-3; the D is unclear. This CDR3 is 13 amino acids long. V shed 7 bases and J shed 8 bases, with 19 bases lying between them. Germline CDR1 is SQVTM and CDR2 is ANQGSEA. The CDR3 reads CSANPQSSSTQYF. DNA of the CDR3: TGCAGCGCTAACCCTCAATCTTCAAGTACGCAGTATTTT.